The source of this T cell receptor (beta chain) is a study of blood T cell repertoires in COVID-19. Across the whole study: From T cells, B-cell-depleted T cells, or PBMCs came the material, which was cDNA or gDNA.

Per the authors' pipeline: Using reference gene primer amplification, nucleated cell counts were estimated. Only in-frame clones appear in the TCRdb table, and some are missing; sequencing was by immunoSEQ multiplex PCR. That table gives V, J and clone size, and the DNA gave D and trimming. This table holds more than 400,000 clones, approximately 85% found once. Germline assignment: CDR1 SGDLS and CDR2 YYNGEE. After removal of 3 bases from V and 5 bases from J, the junction contained 10 bases not matched to a gene. There are 17 residues in the CDR3. This sequence originates from a human donor in a cohort sampled during active COVID-19. The material sequenced was peripheral blood. The rearrangement links TRBV9 to TRBJ2-3; 12 bases agree with TRBD2. This CDR3 reads CASSAYRLAGAGDTQYF. Here the CDR3 DNA reads TGTGCCAGCAGCGCATACCGACTAGCGGGGGCGGGAGATACGCAGTATTTT.